The subject of this entry is one T cell receptor (beta chain). In the original workflow: Reference gene primer amplification gave estimated nucleated cell counts. Generated by immunoSEQ multiplex PCR, the TCRdb table keeps only in-frame clones and is missing some. For V, J and clone size, that table is used; D and trimming come from the DNA. The data hold 110,000 to 150,000 clones, with about four fifths observed a single time. These data are taken from a study of blood T cell repertoires in COVID-19. Whole-study context: In each case, the material was cDNA or gDNA derived from T cells, B-cell-depleted T cells, or PBMCs.

The CDR3 is 15 amino acids. Germline loops: CDR1 SGDLS, CDR2 YYNGEE. Trimming left V 4 bases short and J 2 bases short, with 16 bases between. The TCR sequence derives from a human donor in a cohort sampled during active COVID-19. The chain combines TRBV9 with TRBJ2-7; D gene ambiguous. The material sequenced was peripheral blood. The CDR3 loop reads CASSPRSQDPYEQYF. The CDR3 coding sequence is TGTGCCAGCAGCCCCCGGAGCCAAGACCCCTACGAGCAGTACTTC. Based on the CDR3 plus reference TRBV9 and TRBJ2-7, the full variable domain is DSGVTQTPKHLITATGQRVTLRCSPRSGDLSVYWYQQSLDQGLQFLIQYYNGEERAKGNILERFSAQQFPDLHSELNLSSLELGDSALYFCASSPRSQDPYEQYFGPGTRLTVT.